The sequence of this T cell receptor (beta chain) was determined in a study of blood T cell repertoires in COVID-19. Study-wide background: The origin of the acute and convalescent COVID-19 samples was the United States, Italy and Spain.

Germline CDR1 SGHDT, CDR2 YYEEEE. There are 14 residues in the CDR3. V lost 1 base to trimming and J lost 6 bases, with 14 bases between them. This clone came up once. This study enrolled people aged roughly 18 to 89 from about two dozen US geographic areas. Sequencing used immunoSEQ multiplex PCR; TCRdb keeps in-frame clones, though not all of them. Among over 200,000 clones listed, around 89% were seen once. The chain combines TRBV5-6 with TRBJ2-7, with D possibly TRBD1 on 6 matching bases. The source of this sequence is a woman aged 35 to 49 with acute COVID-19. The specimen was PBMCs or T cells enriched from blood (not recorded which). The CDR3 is CASSLLQGRGEQYF. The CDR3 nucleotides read TGTGCCAGCAGCTTGTTACAGGGAAGGGGCGAGCAGTACTTC. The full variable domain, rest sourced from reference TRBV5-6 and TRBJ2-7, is DAGVTQSPTHLIKTRGQQVTLRCSPKSGHDTVSWYQQALGQGPQFIFQYYEEEERQRGNFPDRFSGHQFPNYSSELNVNALLLGDSALYLCASSLLQGRGEQYFGPGTRLTVT.